This entry lists 22 T cell receptor beta chains sequenced from one sample in a study of blood T cells in healthy people across ages. PCR was performed a second time for about 7 to 12 cycles using a sample-barcoded 5' primer and a J-beta primer mix. TCRdb recomputed calls from the 5' RACE reads with MiXCR, one row per CDR3 protein. In the table there are approximately 2,000,000 distinct CDR3 sequences, roughly 43% of which are singletons. The sequencing sample was made of blood. These receptors were taken from a human donor in good health.

This clonotype showed up just a few times. As DNA, the CDR3 is TGTGCCAGCAGCCCGAGGCGGTCTAGCCCAGAGACCCAGTACTTC. Residues: CASSPRRSSPETQYF. V gene TRBV7-8 combines with J gene TRBJ2-5, with a tentative D call TRBD2 (5 bases). V was shortened by 5 bases and J by 4 bases, with 17 bases between the two germline ends. Germline CDR1 SGHVS, CDR2 FQNEAQ. The CDR3 covers 15 residues.

The table lists this clonotype with a few counts. The chain joins TRBV6-5 to TRBJ1-4; a possible D gene is TRBD1 (5 bases). Trimming took 5 bases from V and 6 from J, leaving 16 bases between them. There are 15 residues in the CDR3. Germline assignment: CDR1 MNHEY and CDR2 SVGAGI. CDR3 nucleotides: TGTGCCAGCAGTGACACGCGCGGGGGGGATGAAAAACTGTTTTTT. Its protein product is CASSDTRGGDEKLFF.

As to this clonotype: A much bigger clone sits one base away, suggesting this may be a read error. J is TRBJ2-3 and V is TRBV4-3; D not resolved. The length of the CDR3 is 13 residues. CDR1 and CDR2 (germline): LGHNA, YSLEER. In nucleotides, the CDR3 is TGCGCCGGCAGCCAAGATCCCACAGATACGCAGTATTTT. This translates into CAGSQDPTDTQYF.

This chain uses TRBV7-6 with TRBJ2-7, with 8 bases fitting TRBD1. The CDR3 has 16 residues. The germline CDR1 and CDR2 sequences are SGHVS and FNYEAQ. V was clipped by 1 base and J by 7 bases; unmatched bases: 12. CDR3 in amino acids: CASSLVGGQGVEEQYF. The DNA of the CDR3 is TGTGCCAGCAGCTTAGTAGGAGGACAGGGCGTGGAGGAGCAGTACTTC.

The V gene is TRBV10-3, the J gene TRBJ2-7, with a possible D match to TRBD1 (6 bases). CDR3 size: 13 residues. V was trimmed by 8 bases and J by 5 bases, leaving 16 bases between them. Germline loops: CDR1 ENHRY, CDR2 SYGVKD. For the CDR3, the DNA is TGTGCCATCGGGACACCCTCGAGTGACGAGCAGTACTTC. It specifies CAIGTPSSDEQYF.

In this sample, this clonotype turned up a few times. The J gene is TRBJ2-7, the V gene TRBV15; D is perhaps TRBD1 (6 bases). Germline CDR1 reads LNHNV; CDR2 reads YYDKDF (reference sequence). The V end was cut by 3 bases, the J end by 1 base, with 13 bases between. CDR3 size: 15 residues. CDR3 sequence: CATSSSTGPSYEQYF. DNA for the CDR3: TGTGCCACCAGCAGTTCAACAGGGCCATCCTACGAGCAGTACTTC.

A remark on this clonotype: Relative to the germline gene, one junction end is altered; a read error may explain this. V gene TRBV29-1 combines with J gene TRBJ2-1; 9 nucleotides agree with TRBD1. Germline lookup yields CDR1 SQVTM and CDR2 ANQGSEA. This CDR3 contains 13 residues. The CDR3 DNA reads TGCAGCTTTGACAGGGGGTTAGGCAATGAGCAGTTCTTC. Its translation: CSFDRGLGNEQFF.

The count of this clonotype is one. In nucleotides, the CDR3 is TGCGCCAGCAGCCAAGATGACCAGAACCTTAGCAATCAGCCCCAGCATTTT. Translation gives CASSQDDQNLSNQPQHF. The chain is built from TRBV4-1 and TRBJ1-5; D remains ambiguous. The ends were cut back, 0 bases at V and 0 bases at J, with 12 bases in the middle. CDR3 length equals 17 residues. Germline V gives CDR1 MGHRA, CDR2 YSYEKL.

This clonotype was picked up one time. The rearrangement uses TRBV6-6 and TRBJ1-2; possible D gene TRBD1, 6 bases. The CDR3 consists of 14 residues. Germline CDR1 and CDR2: MNHNY and SVGAGI (reference sequence). CDR3 sequence reads: CAFTGTIDNYGYTF. CDR3 DNA: TGTGCTTTTACCGGGACAATCGATAACTATGGCTACACCTTC.

This rearrangement joins TRBV6-2 or TRBV6-3 to TRBJ2-1; TRBD2 aligns across 9 bases. The CDR3 is 17 amino acids. The V and J ends lost 2 bases and 3 bases, in that order; junction bases with no gene match: 8. Germline V gene sequence: CDR1 MNHEY, CDR2 SVGEGT. In nucleotides, the CDR3 is TGTGCCAGCAGTTACCATCCTAGCGGGGACTTCTACAATGAGCAGTTCTTC. It specifies CASSYHPSGDFYNEQFF.

This clonotype was observed a few times. The gene calls are TRBV5-1 and TRBJ2-4; the D is unclear. Germline CDR1 and CDR2: SGHRS and YFSETQ. The germline V and J ends were trimmed by 0 bases and 9 bases, with 13 bases remaining between them. The CDR3 spans 14 residues. CDR3 DNA: TGCGCCAGCAGCTTGGGTCGGACGGATGGCATTCAGTACTTC. Protein sequence: CASSLGRTDGIQYF.

V gene TRBV20-1 combines with J gene TRBJ2-3; TRBD2 aligns across 8 bases. Losses at the gene ends were 3 bases for V and 4 bases for J; bases not matched to a gene: 3. The CDR3 consists of 13 residues. Germline CDR1 DFQATT, CDR2 SNEGSKA (reference sequence). This chain's CDR3 is CSASTGGPDTQYF. The CDR3 DNA is TGCAGTGCTAGTACGGGGGGGCCAGATACGCAGTATTTT.

To note about this clonotype: A clone one base away is much larger, so this may be a read error. The V and J genes are TRBV3-1 and TRBJ2-1; 7 bases align to TRBD2. V dropped 7 bases and J dropped 2; count of bases not matched to a gene: 11. This CDR3 is built from 16 residues. CDR1 and CDR2 from the germline V gene are LGHDT and YNNKEL (reference sequence). CDR3 DNA sequence: TGTGCCAGCAACCCAAGGGAGCGGGGTACCTACAATGAGCAGTTCTTC. Its protein product is CASNPRERGTYNEQFF.

The chain employs TRBV7-9 and TRBJ1-2; D is unclear. The germline CDR1 and CDR2 sequences are SEHNR and FQNEAQ (reference sequence). CDR3 length: 15 residues. The V and J ends lost 5 bases and 2 bases respectively, with 15 bases between them. CDR3: CASSPRWLINYGYTF. The CDR3 DNA sequence: TGTGCCAGCAGCCCCCGGTGGTTGATCAACTATGGCTACACCTTC.

This clonotype was observed a few times. This chain connects TRBV7-2 to TRBJ1-2, with D unresolved. This CDR3 comprises 12 residues. Between the trimmed V and J ends, which lost 4 bases and 4 bases, there was a span of 7 bases. CDR1 and CDR2 from the germline V gene are SGHTA and FQGNSA. The DNA for the CDR3 is TGTGCCAGCAGCTCGCCACTCTATGGCTACACCTTC. It is translated as CASSSPLYGYTF. The variable domain in full, completed from reference TRBV7-2 and TRBJ1-2, reads GAGVSQSPSNKVTEKGKDVELRCDPISGHTALYWYRQSLGQGLEFLIYFQGNSAPDKSGLPSDRFSAERTGGSVSTLTIQRTQQEDSAVYLCASSSPLYGYTFGSGTRLTVV.

This chain joins TRBV12-3 or TRBV12-4 and TRBJ2-5; TRBD2 aligns across 9 bases. V was clipped by 11 bases and J by 4 bases; unmatched bases: 20. The CDR3 totals 17 residues. The CDR3 DNA reads as TGTGCCCGCGCCCTGGGAAGCGGGGGGATCACTAGAGAGACCCAGTACTTC. Translation gives CARALGSGGITRETQYF.

This chain links TRBV6-5 with TRBJ2-2; 7 bases map to TRBD1. Trimming removed 6 bases from V and 4 bases from J; junction bases left unmatched: 5. Germline loops: CDR1 MNHEY, CDR2 SVGAGI. CDR3 length: 14 amino acids. The CDR3 is CASRPTGFTGELFF. The CDR3 DNA sequence: TGTGCCAGCAGACCGACAGGGTTCACCGGGGAGCTGTTTTTT.

Only a few counts were recorded for this clonotype. The J gene is TRBJ2-3, the V gene TRBV20-1; 8 positions match TRBD2. The CDR3 sequence is 15 residues long. Germline assignment: CDR1 DFQATT and CDR2 SNEGSKA (reference sequence). V dropped 3 bases and J dropped 0; count of bases not matched to a gene: 5. CDR3: CSARPLAESTDTQYF. The DNA of the CDR3 is TGCAGTGCTAGGCCACTAGCGGAAAGCACAGATACGCAGTATTTT.

This clonotype was seen more than once but under ten times. The chain carries TRBV7-6 and TRBJ2-1; 8 bases are shared with TRBD1. The CDR3 loop spans 17 amino acids. Unmatched junction bases numbered 12, after V lost 4 bases and J lost 4 bases. Germline CDR1 reads SGHVS; CDR2 reads FNYEAQ. The CDR3 region has the DNA TGTGCCAGCAGCTCCTCGTCCCCGGGACAGGTATACAATGAGCAGTTCTTC. The encoded protein is CASSSSSPGQVYNEQFF.

This rearrangement joins TRBV5-1 to TRBJ2-5, with 7 positions matching TRBD2. The length of the CDR3 is 16 residues. Germline V gene sequence: CDR1 SGHRS, CDR2 YFSETQ. The trim removed 5 bases at V and 2 bases at J, leaving 12 bases unmatched. The CDR3 DNA reads TGCGCCAGCAGAGGGTTAAGCGGGATCGAGCAAGAGACCCAGTACTTC. Translation gives CASRGLSGIEQETQYF. Based on the CDR3 plus reference TRBV5-1 and TRBJ2-5, the full variable domain is KAGVTQTPRYLIKTRGQQVTLSCSPISGHRSVSWYQQTPGQGLQFLFEYFSETQRNKGNFPGRFSGRQFSNSRSEMNVSTLELGDSALYLCASRGLSGIEQETQYFGPGTRLLVL.

This clonotype was detected only a few times. The gene calls are TRBV7-2 and TRBJ1-2; D might be TRBD1 (5 bases). V lost 0 bases to trimming and J lost 3 bases, with 14 bases between them. The CDR3 has 16 amino acids. Germline-derived CDR1 and CDR2 are SGHTA and FQGNSA. Here the CDR3 DNA reads TGTGCCAGCAGCTTAGCGTTATCGGCACAGGACTATGGCTACACCTTC. Amino acids: CASSLALSAQDYGYTF. Variable domain in full (rest from reference TRBV7-2 and TRBJ1-2): GAGVSQSPSNKVTEKGKDVELRCDPISGHTALYWYRQSLGQGLEFLIYFQGNSAPDKSGLPSDRFSAERTGGSVSTLTIQRTQQEDSAVYLCASSLALSAQDYGYTFGSGTRLTVV.

The rearrangement joins TRBV29-1 to TRBJ2-3; D not certain. Trimming removed 7 bases at V and 0 bases at J, with 11 bases between. Germline V lookup: CDR1 SQVTM, CDR2 ANQGSEA. The CDR3 totals 13 residues. The CDR3 sequence: CSAGLTSTDTQYF. CDR3 DNA: TGCAGCGCCGGGTTAACTAGCACAGATACGCAGTATTTT.